The TCR beta chain under discussion was sequenced for a study of monozygotic twins with inflammatory bowel disease. Germline lookup yields CDR1 SGHVS and CDR2 FNYEAQ. The CDR3 contains 16 residues. TCRdb reanalyzed the 5' RACE reads and collapses them to one entry per CDR3 protein, without DNA. Its table records 150,000 to 200,000 distinct CDR3 sequences. The chain combines TRBV7-6 with TRBJ2-4; the TRBD1 assignment by TCRdb is unverifiable without DNA. This sequence originates from a human donor with ulcerative colitis or Crohn's disease, or a healthy co-twin of an affected twin (not recorded which). Sequenced input: blood. The CDR3 loop is CASSLGPPGAKNIQYF.